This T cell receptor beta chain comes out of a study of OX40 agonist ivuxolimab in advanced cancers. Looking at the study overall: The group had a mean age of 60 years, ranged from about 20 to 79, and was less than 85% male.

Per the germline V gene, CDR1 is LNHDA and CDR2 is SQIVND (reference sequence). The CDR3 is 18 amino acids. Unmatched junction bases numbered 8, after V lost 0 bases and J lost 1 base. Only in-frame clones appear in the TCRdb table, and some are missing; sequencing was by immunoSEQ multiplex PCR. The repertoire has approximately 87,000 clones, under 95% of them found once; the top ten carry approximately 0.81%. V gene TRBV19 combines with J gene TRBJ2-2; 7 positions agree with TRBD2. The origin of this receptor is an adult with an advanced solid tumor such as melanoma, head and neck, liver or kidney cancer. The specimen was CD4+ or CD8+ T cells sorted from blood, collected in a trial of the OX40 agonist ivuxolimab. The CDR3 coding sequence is TGTGCCAGTAGTATAGACCCCTGGGGGACTATGAACACCGGGGAGCTGTTTTTT. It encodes CASSIDPWGTMNTGELFF.